These 8 T cell receptor beta chains were sequenced from one sample in a study of response to subunit inactivated influenza vaccine. TCRdb independently ran MiXCR on the RT-PCR reads; one entry per CDR3 protein. Among over 800,000 distinct CDR3 sequences listed, approximately 22% were seen once. Sequencing used PBMCs from blood, obtained roughly 5 days after vaccination. The receptors come from a man in his fifties or sixties who received an inactivated influenza vaccine.

This clonotype has a handful of counts. This sequence joins TRBV4-3 and TRBJ2-1, with 8 bases that match TRBD1. Germline V CDR1 and CDR2: LGHNA, YSLEER. The CDR3 is 17 amino acids. With 1 base clipped from V and 3 bases from J, the junction kept 8 bases outside the gene matches. This chain's CDR3 is CASSQVMGQAYYNEQFF. In DNA, the CDR3 is TGCGCCAGCAGCCAAGTTATGGGACAGGCCTACTACAATGAGCAGTTCTTC.

This chain links TRBV24-1 with TRBJ2-3; TRBD1 aligns across 9 bases. V lost 5 bases to trimming and J lost 4 bases; unmatched junction nucleotides: 9. Germline V gene sequence: CDR1 KGHDR, CDR2 SFDVKD. The CDR3 spans 16 residues. The CDR3 DNA reads as TGTGCCACCAGTGGGAACAGGGGGCGAAGGCCAGATACGCAGTATTTT. This translates into CATSGNRGRRPDTQYF.

The chain links TRBV12-3 or TRBV12-4 to TRBJ1-6; D remains unclear. The CDR3 length is 12 residues. V lost 5 bases to trimming and J lost 5 bases, with 4 bases between them. In DNA form, the CDR3 reads TGTGCCAGCAGTAATAATAATTCACCCCTCCACTTT. Translating it yields CASSNNNSPLHF.

This clonotype has a handful of counts. The V call is TRBV29-1, the J call TRBJ2-7; D ambiguous. The CDR3 has 15 residues. V was clipped by 4 bases and J by 2 bases, with 18 bases between them. Per germline, CDR1 SQVTM and CDR2 ANQGSEA. The CDR3 protein is CSVGSKVRYPYEQYF. The DNA of the CDR3 is TGCAGCGTTGGAAGCAAGGTGAGGTACCCCTACGAGCAGTACTTC.

This chain uses TRBV10-3 with TRBJ2-1; D tentatively fits TRBD1 or TRBD2 (5 bases each). V was cut by 2 bases and J by 5 bases, with 7 bases left in between. The germline V gene has CDR1 ENHRY and CDR2 SYGVKD. The CDR3 is 13 residues long. The DNA of the CDR3 is TGTGCCATCAGTGAGGGGGGACACAATGAGCAGTTCTTC. Encoded protein: CAISEGGHNEQFF.

A remark on this clonotype: This may stem from a read error, because a much larger clone lies one nucleotide away. The V and J genes are TRBV12-3 or TRBV12-4 and TRBJ2-7; D remains ambiguous. The CDR3 loop spans 11 amino acids. The ends were cut back, 6 bases at V and 10 bases at J, with 13 bases in the middle. In DNA form, the CDR3 reads TGTGCCAGCAGCCGAGGAGCTGACCAGTACTTC. Translated, it gives CASSRGADQYF.

The chain combines TRBV7-2 with TRBJ2-5; no definite D call. With 2 bases removed from V and 7 bases from J, the gap between germline ends came to 8 bases. Looked up from germline, CDR1 is SGHTA and CDR2 is FQGNSA. The CDR3 covers 12 residues. As DNA, the CDR3 is TGTGCCAGCAGCTTATCTTGGGGGACCCAGTACTTC. This sequence encodes CASSLSWGTQYF. The entire variable domain, with the rest obtained from reference TRBV7-2 and TRBJ2-5, is as follows: GAGVSQSPSNKVTEKGKDVELRCDPISGHTALYWYRQSLGQGLEFLIYFQGNSAPDKSGLPSDRFSAERTGGSVSTLTIQRTQQEDSAVYLCASSLSWGTQYFGPGTRLLVL.

This clonotype appeared a few times. The chain is built from TRBV20-1 and TRBJ2-1, with unresolved D. The CDR3 has 12 amino acids. Germline V gene data show CDR1 as DFQATT and CDR2 as SNEGSKA (reference sequence). Trimming took 2 bases from V and 3 from J, leaving 5 bases between them. In DNA form, the CDR3 reads TGCAGTGCTAGAAACTTCTACAATGAGCAGTTCTTC. Encoded protein: CSARNFYNEQFF.